Shown below are 14 T cell receptor beta chains from a single sample sequenced in a study of blood T cell repertoires in COVID-19. Method: immunoSEQ multiplex PCR; TCRdb's copy keeps in-frame clones and lacks some. The sample includes roughly 260,000 clones, roughly 82% of them seen just once. Sample: peripheral blood. The receptors shown here come from a woman aged 80 or over with active or convalescent COVID-19.

This clone appeared a few times. The gene calls are TRBV11-2 and TRBJ2-5; D possibly corresponds to TRBD1 (5 bases). Trimming shortened V by 6 bases and J by 2 bases, and 19 bases separated the two germline ends. This CDR3 is 16 amino acids long. Germline-derived CDR1 and CDR2 are SGHAT and FQNNGV. In DNA form, the CDR3 reads TGTGCCAGCAGACCCTTCCCGCCAGGGCCTCAAGAGACCCAGTACTTC. This translates into CASRPFPPGPQETQYF.

This chain links TRBV18 with TRBJ2-1; D remains ambiguous. Per the germline V gene, CDR1 is KGHSH and CDR2 is LQKENI. This CDR3 is 13 amino acids long. V lost 10 bases and J 0 bases, leaving 10 bases between the germline ends. This CDR3 is CATSPSSYNEQFF. In nucleotides, the CDR3 is TGTGCCACCTCTCCCAGCTCCTACAATGAGCAGTTCTTC.

This chain connects TRBV5-1 to TRBJ2-4; D might be TRBD1 (6 bases). Trimming shortened V by 0 bases and J by 1 base, and 11 bases separated the two germline ends. Germline values: CDR1 SGHRS, CDR2 YFSETQ. The CDR3 length is 16 residues. This chain's CDR3 is CASSLGGQLAKNIQYF. The CDR3 nucleotides are TGCGCCAGCAGCTTGGGGGGGCAGCTCGCCAAAAACATTCAGTACTTC.

J is TRBJ1-5 and V is TRBV7-9; weak D call: TRBD1 (6 bases). V lost 3 bases and J lost 5, with 14 bases in between. Germline V gene lookup returns CDR1 SEHNR and CDR2 FQNEAQ (reference sequence). The CDR3 sequence is 15 residues long. DNA for the CDR3: TGTGCCAGCAGCTTTTCCACAGGGCAGGATCAGCCCCAGCATTTT. This encodes CASSFSTGQDQPQHF. Together with reference TRBV7-9 and TRBJ1-5, the CDR3 gives the full variable domain: DTGVSQNPRHKITKRGQNVTFRCDPISEHNRLYWYRQTLGQGPEFLTYFQNEAQLEKSRLLSDRFSAERPKGSFSTLEIQRTEQGDSAMYLCASSFSTGQDQPQHFGDGTRLSIL.

The chain combines TRBV30 with TRBJ1-5; 7 bases are a match to TRBD1. J gave up 6 bases and V 0 bases, and 5 bases lay outside the gene matches. The V gene's germline CDR1 is GTSNPN and CDR2 SVGIG (reference sequence). The CDR3 consists of 14 residues. The CDR3 protein is CAWSVGTATQPQHF. As DNA, the CDR3 is TGTGCCTGGAGTGTAGGGACAGCCACTCAGCCCCAGCATTTT.

The gene calls are TRBV7-9 and TRBJ2-2, with 9 bases identical to TRBD1. The germline V gene has CDR1 SEHNR and CDR2 FQNEAQ (reference sequence). V trimming: 3 bases; J trimming: 1 base; junction bases outside the gene matches: 6. The CDR3 spans 17 residues. CDR3 in DNA: TGTGCCAGCAGCTTTGGGCAGGGACAGGGGAACACCGGGGAGCTGTTTTTT. Its translation is CASSFGQGQGNTGELFF.

The V gene is TRBV7-8, the J gene TRBJ1-1, with 7 bases matching TRBD1. The J segment lost 1 base and the V segment lost 10 bases, leaving 6 bases of the junction unmatched. The CDR3 loop spans 13 amino acids. Germline CDR1 SGHVS, CDR2 FQNEAQ. CDR3 loop: CATRQGANTEAFF. The CDR3 DNA reads TGTGCCACCCGACAGGGCGCGAACACTGAAGCTTTCTTT.

This chain links TRBV7-9 with TRBJ1-4; a weak D match, TRBD1 (5 bases). V lost 4 bases and J 8 bases, leaving 8 bases between the germline ends. Per germline, CDR1 SEHNR and CDR2 FQNEAQ (reference sequence). The CDR3 length is 12 residues. The CDR3 loop is CASSYRGEKLFF. The CDR3 DNA sequence: TGTGCCAGCAGCTACCGGGGGGAAAAACTGTTTTTT.

This clone was observed a few times. The chain is built from TRBV2 and TRBJ2-7; D is possibly TRBD2 (5 bases). Germline CDR1 is SNHLY and CDR2 is FYNNEI. This CDR3 is built from 15 residues. V was clipped by 6 bases and J by 0 bases, with 15 bases between them. The CDR3 coding sequence is TGTGCCAGCAGGGACCTGGCAGCGGACTCCTACGAGCAGTACTTC. Protein sequence: CASRDLAADSYEQYF. The full variable domain, in which reference TRBV2 and TRBJ2-7 provide the parts outside the CDR3, is EPEVTQTPSHQVTQMGQEVILRCVPISNHLYFYWYRQILGQKVEFLVSFYNNEISEKSEIFDDQFSVERPDGSNFTLKIRSTKLEDSAMYFCASRDLAADSYEQYFGPGTRLTVT.

The V gene is TRBV3-1 (or the pseudogene TRBV3-2), the J gene TRBJ2-3, with TRBD2 matching over 15 bases. In germline, CDR1 is LGHDT, CDR2 YNNKEL (reference sequence). The trim removed 3 bases at V and 7 bases at J, leaving 5 bases unmatched. The CDR3 runs 16 residues. The CDR3 here is CASSHRTSGGVNTQYF. As DNA, the CDR3 is TGTGCCAGCAGCCATCGGACTAGCGGGGGGGTAAATACGCAGTATTTT.

The gene calls are TRBV28 and TRBJ1-1; D may be TRBD1 (5 bases). From germline, CDR1 is MDHEN and CDR2 SYDVKM. Trimming removed 10 bases from V and 4 bases from J, with 16 bases in between. There are 13 residues in the CDR3. CDR3 coding DNA: TGTGCCACAGGGAATGGTAAGGGCACTGAAGCTTTCTTT. This sequence encodes CATGNGKGTEAFF.

The V and J genes are TRBV5-4 and TRBJ1-2, with 7 bases aligning to TRBD1. The CDR3 contains 13 residues. V trimming: 3 bases; J trimming: 4 bases; junction bases outside the gene matches: 3. The germline gives CDR1 SGHNT, CDR2 YYREEE (reference sequence). The CDR3 sequence: CASSSGQFYGYTF. The CDR3 region has the DNA TGTGCCAGCAGCTCGGGACAGTTCTATGGCTACACCTTC.

Here the CDR3 DNA reads TGTGCCTGGAAAGAGACAGGCTCCTACAATGAGCAGTTCTTC. It yields the protein CAWKETGSYNEQFF. The gene calls are TRBV30 and TRBJ2-1, with a possible D match to TRBD1 (6 bases). The CDR3 contains 14 residues. Germline lookup yields CDR1 GTSNPN and CDR2 SVGIG (reference sequence). V was pared by 4 bases and J by 0 bases, with 10 bases between.

The chain couples TRBV18 to TRBJ1-4, with TRBD1 matching 7 bases. The CDR3 totals 15 residues. V dropped 3 bases and J dropped 12; count of bases not matched to a gene: 13. The V gene's germline CDR1 is KGHSH and CDR2 LQKENI. CDR3 region: CASSPRGGKDGELFF. The DNA for the CDR3 is TGTGCCAGCTCACCGAGAGGGGGCAAGGACGGGGAACTGTTTTTT.